One and the same sample provided the 18 T cell receptor beta chains below, sequenced in a study of PD-1 blockade in classical Hodgkin lymphoma. Documented time point: cycle 4 day 1 (C4D1), after less than seven weeks of nivolumab. Each and every patient relapsed after autologous stem cell transplantation, and patients got differing brentuximab vedotin exposure. Measured with immunoSEQ multiplex PCR; TCRdb has only the in-frame clones, and not every one. The sample records about 21,000 clones, around 85% being singletons. This sample comprised peripheral blood mononuclear cells (PBMCs), obtained before the fourth cycle of nivolumab. These receptors came from a human donor with classical Hodgkin lymphoma.

Notes on this clone: At one end, the junction sequence differs from germline, possibly due to a read error. Other DNA sequences in this specimen translate into the identical CDR3. The V call is TRBV9, the J call TRBJ2-5, with D tentatively TRBD2 (5 bases). Per germline, CDR1 SGDLS and CDR2 YYNGEE. The CDR3 sequence is 11 residues long. The CDR3 here is CASSAGVTQYF. The CDR3 nucleotides are TGCGCCAGCAGCGCCGGGGTGACCCAGTACTTC.

This clone was recorded a few times. Other DNA sequences in this specimen translate into the identical CDR3. The chain carries TRBV5-5 and TRBJ2-7; D unresolved. The CDR3 has 12 amino acids. V shed 4 bases and J shed 4 bases, with 9 bases lying between them. Germline V gene data show CDR1 as SGHKS and CDR2 as YYEKEE (reference sequence). The CDR3 sequence: CASSAAGYEQYF. The CDR3, as DNA: TGTGCCAGCAGCGCGGCCGGGTACGAGCAGTACTTC.

The chain joins TRBV11-3 to TRBJ2-2, with D possibly TRBD1 on 6 matching bases. V lost 3 bases, J lost 5 bases, and 10 bases lay in between. Germline V lookup: CDR1 SGHNT, CDR2 YENEEA. CDR3 size: 14 residues. As DNA, the CDR3 is TGTGCCAGCAGCTTCAGGGGCCATACCGGGGAGCTGTTTTTT. It encodes CASSFRGHTGELFF.

This clone was recorded only once. The chain joins TRBV4-3 to TRBJ2-7; D is perhaps TRBD1 (5 bases). CDR1 is LGHNA and CDR2 is YSLEER in the germline V gene. This CDR3 region has 15 residues. Trimming took off 0 bases at V and 0 bases at J, with 9 bases between the two ends. The CDR3 sequence: CASSQDPQGSYEQYF. The CDR3 DNA sequence: TGCGCCAGCAGCCAAGATCCGCAGGGCTCCTACGAGCAGTACTTC.

The genes are TRBV5-1 and TRBJ2-7; maybe TRBD2 (7 bases). The CDR3 runs 16 residues. The V end was cut by 0 bases, the J end by 2 bases, with 15 bases between. The germline CDR1 and CDR2 sequences are SGHRS and YFSETQ. Here the CDR3 reads CASSLAGGGLTYEQYF. Here the CDR3 DNA reads TGCGCCAGCAGCTTGGCCGGCGGGGGCCTCACCTACGAGCAGTACTTC.

This clone was counted once. The gene calls are TRBV21-1 and TRBJ1-6. TRBV21-1 is listed as a pseudogene. The length of the CDR3 is 18 residues. In nucleotides, the CDR3 is TGTGCCAGCAGCAATCCTCCAACCATTCGTCCGGCGGATTCACCCCTCCACTTT. Its translation is CASSNPPTIRPADSPLHF.

V usage is TRBV7-2 and J usage is TRBJ2-1, with 8 nucleotides matching TRBD2. Germline CDR1 reads SGHTA; CDR2 reads FQGNSA. The V gene end was trimmed by 5 bases and the J gene end by 1 base; junction bases not matched to a gene: 4. CDR3 length: 15 amino acids. The CDR3 protein is CASSHGGASYNEQFF. The DNA for the CDR3 is TGTGCCAGCAGCCACGGGGGGGCTTCCTACAATGAGCAGTTCTTC.

This clone is deemed medium-sized. This chain uses TRBV7-6 with TRBJ2-5; no clear D. Germline loops: CDR1 SGHVS, CDR2 FNYEAQ. V lost 5 bases, J lost 2 bases, and 3 bases lay in between. CDR3 size: 11 residues. The CDR3 here is CASSSQETQYF. Written as DNA, the CDR3 is TGTGCCAGCAGCAGTCAAGAGACCCAGTACTTC.

V is TRBV11-2 and J is TRBJ2-2, with 8 nucleotides matching TRBD2. V gave up 0 bases and J gave up 3 bases; unmatched junction bases: 6. The CDR3 has 17 amino acids. Germline V CDR1 and CDR2: SGHAT, FQNNGV. The CDR3 reads CASSLDGGGRYTGELFF. CDR3 nucleotides: TGTGCCAGCAGCTTAGACGGCGGGGGGCGATACACCGGGGAGCTGTTTTTT.

V gene TRBV29-1 combines with J gene TRBJ1-1; the match to TRBD1 covers 7 bases. The J segment lost 3 bases and the V segment lost 8 bases, leaving 6 bases of the junction unmatched. The CDR3 covers 12 residues. Germline V gene sequence: CDR1 SQVTM, CDR2 ANQGSEA. The CDR3 here is CSSRGTDTEAFF. The CDR3 nucleotides read TGCAGCTCCCGTGGGACAGACACTGAAGCTTTCTTT.

This clone was recorded only once. The gene calls are TRBV5-6 and TRBJ2-1; D gene uncertain. The CDR3 contains 14 residues. Between the trimmed V and J ends, which lost 4 bases and 4 bases, there was a span of 12 bases. Germline V gene lookup returns CDR1 SGHDT and CDR2 YYEEEE. In DNA form, the CDR3 reads TGTGCCAGCAGCGTGCAGCGTTCTTACAATGAGCAGTTCTTC. Translated, it gives CASSVQRSYNEQFF. Drawing the rest from reference TRBV5-6 and TRBJ2-1, the complete variable domain is DAGVTQSPTHLIKTRGQQVTLRCSPKSGHDTVSWYQQALGQGPQFIFQYYEEEERQRGNFPDRFSGHQFPNYSSELNVNALLLGDSALYLCASSVQRSYNEQFFGPGTRLTVL.

The rearrangement joins TRBV5-1 to TRBJ1-2; 7 nucleotides match TRBD1. CDR1 and CDR2 from the germline V gene are SGHRS and YFSETQ. The trim removed 0 bases at V and 4 bases at J, leaving 9 bases unmatched. This CDR3 region has 16 residues. The CDR3 sequence is CASSLAGTGQSYGYTF. DNA of the CDR3: TGCGCCAGCAGCTTGGCGGGTACGGGACAGAGCTATGGCTACACCTTC.

The chain recombines TRBV7-2 with TRBJ2-4; the D is unclear. CDR1 is SGHTA and CDR2 is FQGNSA in the germline V gene. V dropped 7 bases and J dropped 0 bases, with 16 bases sitting between them. The CDR3 length is 16 residues. The CDR3 DNA reads as TGTGCCAGCATCTCGGCGGTGGAAATAGCCAAAAACATTCAGTACTTC. Residues: CASISAVEIAKNIQYF.

As for this clone: Germline is not matched at one junction end, which may reflect a read error. J is TRBJ1-6 and V is TRBV20-1; 8 positions agree with TRBD1. The CDR3 has 11 residues. The V gene's germline CDR1 is DFQATT and CDR2 SNEGSKA (reference sequence). The CDR3 bases are TGCAGCGCTACAGGGGGATCACCCCTCCACTTT. Protein: CSATGGSPLHF.

The sample holds a few counts of this clone. The chain is built from TRBV7-9 and TRBJ2-7; D not resolved. V lost 1 base and J lost 1, with 8 bases in between. This CDR3 has 14 amino acids. Germline CDR1 and CDR2: SEHNR and FQNEAQ (reference sequence). The CDR3 DNA sequence: TGTGCCAGCAGCTTAGGTTCTCTATCCTACGAGCAGTACTTC. This translates into CASSLGSLSYEQYF.

The chain joins TRBV30 to TRBJ2-1, with D maybe TRBD1 (5 bases). This CDR3 is 11 amino acids long. Trimming left V 1 base short and J 12 bases short, with 10 bases between. The germline V gene encodes CDR1 GTSNPN and CDR2 SVGIG (reference sequence). The CDR3 DNA reads TGTGCCTGGAGTGCCAGGGTCCTGCAGTTCTTC. Translated: CAWSARVLQFF.

This chain joins TRBV6-5 and TRBJ1-2; no firm D call. Germline CDR1 is MNHEY and CDR2 is SVGAGI. Between the trimmed V and J ends, which lost 2 bases and 7 bases, there was a span of 5 bases. The length of the CDR3 is 11 residues. The CDR3 DNA reads TGTGCCAGCAGTTACGGGGTTGGCTACACCTTC. It encodes CASSYGVGYTF.

The chain carries TRBV6-5 and TRBJ2-7; weak D call: TRBD1 (6 bases). The CDR3 is 14 amino acids. Germline V gene sequence: CDR1 MNHEY, CDR2 SVGAGI. Trimming removed 6 bases from V and 0 bases from J, with 12 bases in between. This chain's CDR3 is CASSRTGSSYEQYF. Written as DNA, the CDR3 is TGTGCCAGCAGCCGTACAGGGAGCTCCTACGAGCAGTACTTC.